The clone carrying this T cell receptor beta chain was seen a single time. No antigen is known for it. This sample is drawn from a study of shared clonotypes between healthy human individuals. Turning to the study itself: Researchers drew samples from two women and a few men aged 18 to 49. Study conclusions and caveats: Incomplete sequencing of sorted subsets was indicated by rarefaction despite large depth.

Participating donors were healthy, HIV-negative adults free of recent acute infections or vaccinations. Each subset's genomic DNA was split evenly across several immunoSEQ plates. Produced via immunoSEQ multiplex PCR; TCRdb's table is partial and in-frame only. Found here are roughly 1,500,000 clones, around 98% of them singletons; the top ten hold less than 0.55%. The source of this sequence is a man in his thirties or forties in good health. Sequencing input: naive CD4+ T cells sorted from blood. As to subset: CD45RA+ positively selected.

The CDR3 sequence is CASSLGTYTGELFF. CDR3 in DNA: TGTGCCAGCAGCTTAGGGACCTACACCGGGGAGCTGTTTTTT. The chain joins TRBV7-9 to TRBJ2-2; D not resolved. The V end lost 1 base, the J end lost 3 bases, and 6 bases lay between the germline ends. The germline V gene has CDR1 SEHNR and CDR2 FQNEAQ (reference sequence). The CDR3 has 14 residues.